This TCR beta chain was identified during a study of blood T cell repertoires in COVID-19. Overall study: The United States, Italy and Spain provided the acute and convalescent COVID-19 samples. From T cells, B-cell-depleted T cells, or PBMCs came the material, which was cDNA or gDNA.

Source study methods: The authors estimated nucleated cell counts from reference gene primer amplification. Sequencing was performed with immunoSEQ multiplex PCR; in TCRdb, only in-frame clones are kept and a portion is missing. The V and J calls and the clone size are those of that table, but D and trimming were determined from the DNA. The sample lists 200,000 to 250,000 clones, around 83% occurring once. Trimming shortened V by 0 bases and J by 2 bases, and 15 bases separated the two germline ends. The CDR3 is made up of 17 amino acids. Germline assignment: CDR1 SGHDT and CDR2 YYEEEE. The specimen was peripheral blood. The genes are TRBV5-6 and TRBJ2-1, with D perhaps TRBD2 (5 bases). The origin of this receptor is a young woman with acute or convalescent COVID-19. The CDR3 reads CASSLGEMGTPYNEQFF. Written as DNA, the CDR3 is TGTGCCAGCAGCTTGGGGGAGATGGGAACCCCCTACAATGAGCAGTTCTTC.